This T cell receptor (beta chain) was retrieved from a study of T cells after yellow fever vaccination. Broader study findings: Vaccine-responding clonotypes were almost all undetectable in sorted memory subsets on day 0.

This clonotype was detected ten times or more. MiXCR, run by TCRdb on the 5' RACE reads, gives a single entry per CDR3 protein. The sample has more than 15,000 distinct CDR3 sequences, approximately 4% seen once; the top ten hold 0.4%. This CDR3 spans 17 amino acids. Germline loops: CDR1 KGHDR, CDR2 SFDVKD. The junction had 10 bases not matched to a gene; V was cut back by 4 bases and J by 0 bases. The input for sequencing was PBMCs, either bulk or a sorted T-cell subset (CD4+, CD8+, memory, or dextramer-sorted; not recorded which), taken 15 days after the yellow fever booster vaccination. The clonotype comes from a man in his thirties or forties who received the YFV17D yellow fever vaccine. The chain links TRBV24-1 to TRBJ1-2; 7 bases agree with TRBD1. The CDR3 DNA sequence: TGTGCCACCAGTGAAAACCCCGACAGGGAAGCTAACTATGGCTACACCTTC. This codes for CATSENPDREANYGYTF.